The clone carrying this T cell receptor (beta chain) occurred a few times. This specimen belongs to a study of blood T cell repertoires in COVID-19. Original handling: Counts of nucleated cells, estimated from reference gene primer amplification, were obtained. Profiled with immunoSEQ multiplex PCR; TCRdb holds only in-frame clones, not every one. V and J calls and clone size are copied from that table; D and trimming were computed from the DNA. The sample has approximately 190,000 clones, approximately 82% seen once. Per germline, CDR1 SGHTS and CDR2 YDEGEE. V shed 2 bases and J shed 3 bases, with 15 bases lying between them. This CDR3 region has 15 residues.

Source material: peripheral blood. The chain combines TRBV5-8 with TRBJ2-7, with D possibly matching TRBD1 (6 bases). This clonotype originated in a human donor with acute or convalescent COVID-19. The donor label of this sample is uncertain. The CDR3 region has the DNA TGTGCCAGCAGCTTCAGCGGCAGGGGCCACTACGAGCAGTACTTC. It encodes CASSFSGRGHYEQYF.